This TCR beta chain was identified in a study of shared clonotypes between healthy human individuals. CD45RA-negative memory and CD45RA+ naive subsets were split from the CD4+ cells. General study results and limits: Read depth was anticipated to influence clonotype sharing among donors.

Sorted-subset replicate PCR reactions were performed with about 200 ng DNA, corresponding to 30,000 or so T cell genomes. Clones were sequenced by immunoSEQ multiplex PCR, and TCRdb holds only the in-frame ones, with some missing. The sample includes some 2.3 million clones, 93% of them seen just once. This clone was observed a handful of times. The antigen remains undetermined. V was cut by 7 bases and J by 2 bases, with 15 bases left in between. CDR3 size: 15 residues. Germline CDR1 LNHDA, CDR2 SQIVND (reference sequence). The sequence was collected from a man younger than 30 in good health. Some clones in this sample may be carry-over from other donors' samples. The sequenced sample was naive CD4+ T cells from PBMCs. Subset denoted: CD45RA+ positively selected. The rearrangement uses TRBV19 and TRBJ1-5; D unclear. The CDR3 DNA reads as TGTGCCAGTACAATGGGTAGGGTCCGCAATCAGCCCCAGCATTTT. The encoded protein is CASTMGRVRNQPQHF.